The rows below give T cell receptor beta chains drawn from one sample of a study of T cells in Graves' hyperthyroidism and ophthalmopathy. TCRdb reprocessed the multiplex PCR reads with MiXCR, giving one entry per CDR3 protein. The data contain roughly 700,000 distinct CDR3 sequences, 15% to 20% of them singletons. What was sequenced was blood. These TCRs come from a man between 45 and 60 years old with Graves' hyperthyroidism. CDR3s include the opening cysteine and the closing phenylalanine or tryptophan. The D gene is left open where the match is weak. The size entry is marked missing in some rows and otherwise reads once, few, many or a size class.

V	size	D	J	DNA	CDR3
TRBV5-1	.	.	TRBJ2-5	TGCGCCAGCAGCTTGGGGGCCAGCCAAGAGACCCAGTACTTC	CASSLGASQETQYF
TRBV28	many	.	TRBJ2-2	TGTGCCAGCAGTTTCCCTCCCAGGGCTTACACCGGGGAGCTGTTTTTT	CASSFPPRAYTGELFF
TRBV20-1	.	TRBD2	TRBJ2-7	TGCAGCTGGACTAGTTCTACCTACGAGCAGTACTTC	CSWTSSTYEQYF
TRBV18	once	.	TRBJ1-1	TGTGCCAGCTCACTACAGGATTTCATGAACACTGAAGCTTTCTTT	CASSLQDFMNTEAFF
TRBV4-1	.	.	TRBJ1-1	TGCGCCAGCAGCCAAAGTCGGGGGTGGACTGAAGCTTTCTTT	CASSQSRGWTEAFF
TRBV6-2/TRBV6-3	.	.	TRBJ2-1	TGTGCCAGCAGTTACCACCAGGAAGCCTACAATGAGCAGTTCTTC	CASSYHQEAYNEQFF
TRBV28	many	.	TRBJ2-1	TGTGCCAGCACCCGTCGGTCAGTCAGTCTGGGGGAGCAGTTCTTC	CASTRRSVSLGEQFF
TRBV6-4	.	.	TRBJ2-2	TGTGCCAGCAGCAAAACCTCGGGACAACACACCGGGGAGCTGTTTTTT	CASSKTSGQHTGELFF
TRBV30	many	.	TRBJ1-5	TGTGCCTGGAGTGTACAGGGCGGTCAGCCCCAGCATTTT	CAWSVQGGQPQHF
TRBV5-6	.	TRBD2	TRBJ2-3	TGTGCCAGCAGCTTTCGTAGCGGGAGAAGCACAGATACGCAGTATTTT	CASSFRSGRSTDTQYF
TRBV7-9	few	.	TRBJ2-7	TGTGCCAGCAGCTTAGAAGGGCGGGGAATGGACGAGCAGTACTTC	CASSLEGRGMDEQYF
TRBV27	.	TRBD1	TRBJ1-1	TGTGCCAGCAGTTTTTCTACTCGGCAGGGGGCAATGAACACTGAAGCTTTCTTT	CASSFSTRQGAMNTEAFF
TRBV2	many	.	TRBJ1-2	TGTGCCAGCAGTGAAGGGTACCTACAGGGCGCGAGAGGTGGCTACACCTTC	CASSEGYLQGARGGYTF
TRBV20-1	.	.	TRBJ2-2	TGCAGTGCTAGAGATAAAGGATCTGGTGCCGGGGAGCTGTTTTTT	CSARDKGSGAGELFF
TRBV30	few	TRBD1	TRBJ1-1	TGTGCCTCGACAGGGGGCAAGCACACTGAAGCTTTCTTT	CASTGGKHTEAFF
TRBV7-9	.	.	TRBJ2-3	TGTGCCAGCAGCCCGGCACTAAGGGGGCTAGCGGCGAGCACAGATACGCAGTATTTT	CASSPALRGLAASTDTQYF
TRBV5-1	many	TRBD2	TRBJ2-2	TGCGCCAGCAGCAAGCTCGTAGCGGGAGATGACACCGGGGAGCTGTTTTTT	CASSKLVAGDDTGELFF
TRBV6-1	.	TRBD2	TRBJ2-1	TGTGCCAGCAGGGGAGCGGGAGCGGCCTACAATGAGCAGTTCTTC	CASRGAGAAYNEQFF
TRBV28	few	.	TRBJ2-5	TGTGCCAGCATGGTTCAAGACGGACGGAGGATTAGGGAGACCCAGTACTTC	CASMVQDGRRIRETQYF
TRBV5-8	few	.	TRBJ2-1	TGTGCCAGCAGCGCCCCGAGTCCCTTGGACAATGAGCAGTTCTTC	CASSAPSPLDNEQFF
TRBV20-1	.	TRBD2	TRBJ2-2	TGCAGTGCTAGGCGACTAGCGGCAACAACCGGGGAGCTGTTTTTT	CSARRLAATTGELFF
TRBV12-3/TRBV12-4	many	TRBD1	TRBJ1-5	TGTGCCAGCAGTTATGACAGGGACAATCAGCCCCAGCATTTT	CASSYDRDNQPQHF
TRBV7-2	many	.	TRBJ1-2	TGTGCCAGCGGCCGGGGGGCTAACTATGGCTACACCTTC	CASGRGANYGYTF
TRBV20-1	many	TRBD1	TRBJ1-5	TGCAGTGCACTCGGACAGGATCAGCCCCAGCATTTT	CSALGQDQPQHF
TRBV28	few	.	TRBJ2-3	TGTGCCAGCAGTACAGCCACCCCAGATACGCAGTATTTT	CASSTATPDTQYF
TRBV28	many	TRBD1	TRBJ1-1	TGTGCCAGCAACCTGGGACAGCCGAACACTGAAGCTTTCTTT	CASNLGQPNTEAFF
TRBV6-2/TRBV6-3	many	TRBD1	TRBJ1-2	TGTGCCAGCGACGGACAGGAGCACTATGGCTACACCTTC	CASDGQEHYGYTF
TRBV28	.	.	TRBJ2-6	TGTGCCAGCAGTCCATCCACTCGCTCTGGGGCCAACGTCCTGACTTTC	CASSPSTRSGANVLTF
TRBV27	.	.	TRBJ2-2	TGTGCCAGCAGTATTACCAGGGTTACCGGGGAGCTGTTTTTT	CASSITRVTGELFF
TRBV11-2	.	.	TRBJ2-1	TGTGCCAGCCGGGGGATCTACAATGAGCAGTTCTTC	CASRGIYNEQFF
TRBV6-5	few	.	TRBJ2-5	TGTGCCAGCAGTTACTCGGCCAGGCTCCAAGAGACCCAGTACTTC	CASSYSARLQETQYF
TRBV28	few	.	TRBJ1-2	TGTGCCAGCAGCCAAAAGGCCCGGGGGAACTATGGCTACACCTTC	CASSQKARGNYGYTF
TRBV27	many	.	TRBJ1-4	TGTGCCAGCAGTCCCCGGACAGACATTCTAAAACTGTTTTTT	CASSPRTDILKLFF
TRBV7-9	.	.	TRBJ2-7	TGTGCCAGCAGCCCCCGCGCCGATATGTCCTACGAGCAGTACTTC	CASSPRADMSYEQYF
TRBV19	.	.	TRBJ2-1	TGTGCCAGTAGTATTCACCATGAGCAGTTCTTC	CASSIHHEQFF
TRBV28	.	TRBD1	TRBJ1-2	TGTGCCAGCAGAAGCCAGGGGGCCCAATACTATGGCTACACCTTC	CASRSQGAQYYGYTF
TRBV2	many	.	TRBJ2-1	TGTGCCAGCAGTGAGCGGGGAAGTGCGTACAATGAGCAGTTCTTC	CASSERGSAYNEQFF
TRBV30	many	.	TRBJ1-1	TGTGCCTCCGAAAAGGGGGAAGGGTCTGAAGCTTTCTTT	CASEKGEGSEAFF
TRBV20-1	many	.	TRBJ1-2	TGCAGTGGACACCGGACGGGACCCGGCTACACCTTC	CSGHRTGPGYTF
TRBV19	.	.	TRBJ2-1	TGTGCCAGTAGTCCAAGGACCACCAACAATGAGCAGTTCTTC	CASSPRTTNNEQFF
TRBV24-1	many	.	TRBJ2-2	TGTGCCACCAGTGGTCCGTGGAGTGGTGCGAACACCGGGGAGCTGTTTTTT	CATSGPWSGANTGELFF
TRBV10-3	few	TRBD1	TRBJ2-7	TGTGCCATCAGTGATCGACAGGGCTCCTACGAGCAGTACTTC	CAISDRQGSYEQYF
TRBV28	many	.	TRBJ2-6	TGTGCCAGCAGCACAGGGTTTTCTGGGGCCAACGTCCTGACTTTC	CASSTGFSGANVLTF
TRBV9	many	TRBD2	TRBJ2-7	TGTGCCAGCAGCGTGGGTCTAGCGGGCCAAACCTACGAGCAGTACTTC	CASSVGLAGQTYEQYF
TRBV3-1	.	.	TRBJ2-2	TGTGCCAGCAGCCAAGTTGGGCCAGACACCGGGGAGCTGTTTTTT	CASSQVGPDTGELFF
TRBV5-1	.	.	TRBJ1-5	TGCGCCAGCAGCCTTACCGGGAACACAGGACAGCCCCAGCATTTT	CASSLTGNTGQPQHF
TRBV11-2	many	TRBD1	TRBJ2-2	TGTGCCAGCAGCTTCTGGGACAGGGGGGGGACCGGGGAGCTGTTTTTT	CASSFWDRGGTGELFF
TRBV6-1	many	.	TRBJ2-5	TGTGCCAGCAGTTCCGGCCGGGACTACCAAGAGACCCAGTACTTC	CASSSGRDYQETQYF
TRBV5-1	few	TRBD2	TRBJ2-1	TGCGCCAGCAGCCCAAACCCCCTCGCGGGAGGAGGATCCTACAATGAGCAGTTCTTC	CASSPNPLAGGGSYNEQFF
TRBV29-1	many	TRBD2	TRBJ2-7	TGCAGCGTTGCGGCGGGGGGCCACGAGCAGTACTTC	CSVAAGGHEQYF
TRBV4-1	few	.	TRBJ2-4	TGCGCCAGCGCCCTAACGGGGACGGCCAAAAACATTCAGTACTTC	CASALTGTAKNIQYF
TRBV6-1	.	.	TRBJ1-1	TGTGCCAGCAGTGACCTCTGGGGCACTGAAGCTTTCTTT	CASSDLWGTEAFF
TRBV14	few	.	TRBJ2-6	TGTGCCAACAGCCAAGAGCCCATCGGGGCCTACTCTGGGGCCAACGTCCTGACTTTC	CANSQEPIGAYSGANVLTF
TRBV28	many	.	TRBJ1-5	TGTGCCAGCAGCTCTTATCAGCCCCAGCATTTT	CASSSYQPQHF